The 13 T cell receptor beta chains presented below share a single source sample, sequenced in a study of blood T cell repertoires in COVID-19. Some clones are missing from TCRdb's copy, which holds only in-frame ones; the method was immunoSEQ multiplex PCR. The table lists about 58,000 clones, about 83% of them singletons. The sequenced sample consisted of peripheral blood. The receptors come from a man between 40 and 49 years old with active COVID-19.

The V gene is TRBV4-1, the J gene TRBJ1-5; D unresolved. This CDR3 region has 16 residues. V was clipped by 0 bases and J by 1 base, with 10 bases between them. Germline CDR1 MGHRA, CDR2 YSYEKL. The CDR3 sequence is CASSQDTGESNQPQHF. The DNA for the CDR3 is TGCGCCAGCAGCCAAGATACCGGGGAAAGCAATCAGCCCCAGCATTTT.

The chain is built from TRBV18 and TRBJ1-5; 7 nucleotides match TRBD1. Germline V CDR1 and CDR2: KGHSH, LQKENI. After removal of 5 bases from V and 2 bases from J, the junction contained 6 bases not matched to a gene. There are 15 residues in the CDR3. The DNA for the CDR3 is TGTGCCAGCTCAGCTGGGGGGACAGGCAATCAGCCCCAGCATTTT. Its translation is CASSAGGTGNQPQHF.

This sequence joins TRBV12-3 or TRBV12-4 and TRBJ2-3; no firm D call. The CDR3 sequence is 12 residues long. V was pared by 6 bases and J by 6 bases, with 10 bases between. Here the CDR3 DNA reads TGTGCCAGCAGACTTGATTCGGATACGCAGTATTTT. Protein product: CASRLDSDTQYF.

CDR3 DNA: TGTGCCAGCAGCTTGGATCAGGGGAGCTATGGCTACACCTTC. This sequence encodes CASSLDQGSYGYTF. The V gene is TRBV5-4, the J gene TRBJ1-2; perhaps TRBD1 as D (6 bases). With 0 bases removed from V and 4 bases from J, the gap between germline ends came to 10 bases. The CDR3 consists of 14 residues. Looked up from germline, CDR1 is SGHNT and CDR2 is YYREEE (reference sequence).

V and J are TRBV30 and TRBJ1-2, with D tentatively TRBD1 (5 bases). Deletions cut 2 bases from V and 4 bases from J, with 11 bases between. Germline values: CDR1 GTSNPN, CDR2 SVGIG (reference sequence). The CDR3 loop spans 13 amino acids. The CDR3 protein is CAWSLPRAYGYTF. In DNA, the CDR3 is TGTGCCTGGAGTCTTCCCAGGGCCTATGGCTACACCTTC.

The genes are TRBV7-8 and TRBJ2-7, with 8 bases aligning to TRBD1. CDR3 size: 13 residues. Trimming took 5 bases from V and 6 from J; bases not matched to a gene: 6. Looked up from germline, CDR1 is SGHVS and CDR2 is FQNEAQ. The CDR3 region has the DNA TGTGCCAGCAGCACGGACAGGGAAGGCGAGCAGTACTTC. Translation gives CASSTDREGEQYF.

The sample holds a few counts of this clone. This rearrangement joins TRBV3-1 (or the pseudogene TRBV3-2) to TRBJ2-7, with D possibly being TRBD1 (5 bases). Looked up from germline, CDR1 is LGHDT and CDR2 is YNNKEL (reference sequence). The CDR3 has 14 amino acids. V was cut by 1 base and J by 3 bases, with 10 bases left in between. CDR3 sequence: CASSQGAGHYEQYF. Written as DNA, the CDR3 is TGTGCCAGCAGCCAAGGGGCAGGGCACTACGAGCAGTACTTC.

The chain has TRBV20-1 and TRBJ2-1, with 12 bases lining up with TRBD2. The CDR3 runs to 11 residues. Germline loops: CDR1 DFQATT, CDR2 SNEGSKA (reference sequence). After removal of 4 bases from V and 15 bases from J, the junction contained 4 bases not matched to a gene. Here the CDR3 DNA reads TGCAGTGCTATAGGACTAGCGGGATCGTTCTTC. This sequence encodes CSAIGLAGSFF.

The CDR3: CASSLEEGAGGYTF. CDR3 nucleotides: TGTGCCAGCAGCTTAGAGGAGGGGGCAGGTGGCTACACCTTC. The chain joins TRBV7-9 to TRBJ1-2, with TRBD1 matching over 7 bases. The V gene end was trimmed by 1 base and the J gene end by 7 bases; junction bases not matched to a gene: 6. Germline V gene data show CDR1 as SEHNR and CDR2 as FQNEAQ (reference sequence). The CDR3 is 14 residues long. The full variable domain, in which reference TRBV7-9 and TRBJ1-2 provide the parts outside the CDR3, is DTGVSQNPRHKITKRGQNVTFRCDPISEHNRLYWYRQTLGQGPEFLTYFQNEAQLEKSRLLSDRFSAERPKGSFSTLEIQRTEQGDSAMYLCASSLEEGAGGYTFGSGTRLTVV.

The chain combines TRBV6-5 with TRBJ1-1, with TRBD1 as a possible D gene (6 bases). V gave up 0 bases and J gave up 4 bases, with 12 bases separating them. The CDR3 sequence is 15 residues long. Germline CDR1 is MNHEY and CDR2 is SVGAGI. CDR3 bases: TGTGCCAGCAGTTACTCATCCAGGGGAGCCACTGAAGCTTTCTTT. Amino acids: CASSYSSRGATEAFF.

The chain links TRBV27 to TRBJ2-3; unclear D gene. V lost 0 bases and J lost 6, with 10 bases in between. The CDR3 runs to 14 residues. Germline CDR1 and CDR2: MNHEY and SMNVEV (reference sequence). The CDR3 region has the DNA TGTGCCAGCAGTTTATCCCGCGGCGTGGATACGCAGTATTTT. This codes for CASSLSRGVDTQYF.

DNA for the CDR3: TGTGCCAGCAGTCCCCTAGCGGAGAGCTCCTACGAGCAGTACTTC. It encodes CASSPLAESSYEQYF. The rearrangement joins TRBV28 to TRBJ2-7; TRBD2 matches at 7 bases. This CDR3 has 15 residues. CDR1 is MDHEN and CDR2 is SYDVKM in the germline V gene. The junction had 7 bases not matched to a gene; V was cut back by 5 bases and J by 0 bases.

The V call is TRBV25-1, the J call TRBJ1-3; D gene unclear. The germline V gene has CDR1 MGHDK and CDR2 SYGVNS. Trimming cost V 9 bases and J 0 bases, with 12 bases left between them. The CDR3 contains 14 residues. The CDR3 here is CARREALSGNTIYF. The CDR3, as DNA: TGTGCCAGGCGGGAGGCTCTCTCTGGAAACACCATATATTTT.